The 21 T cell receptor beta chains reported below all come from one sample, sequenced in a study of cytomegalovirus exposure and HLA in healthy donors. A multiplex PCR was run with 60 Vbeta primers and 13 Jbeta primers. TCRdb's table, derived via immunoSEQ multiplex PCR, lists solely in-frame clones and lacks some. Among around 130,000 clones, approximately 80% were seen once, and the ten largest hold 5.5% to 7.5%. The source material was PBMCs. These receptors originate from a woman between 35 and 50 years old in good health and CMV-seropositive.

This chain connects TRBV5-1 to TRBJ2-7; 16 bases align to TRBD2. CDR1 and CDR2 from the germline V gene are SGHRS and YFSETQ. Unmatched junction bases numbered 4, after V lost 3 bases and J lost 7 bases. This CDR3 contains 15 residues. Here the CDR3 reads CASSSGLAGGQEQYF. CDR3 DNA sequence: TGCGCCAGCAGCTCGGGACTAGCGGGGGGGCAGGAGCAGTACTTC.

This chain uses TRBV5-1 with TRBJ2-3; D possibly corresponds to TRBD2 (5 bases). CDR1 is SGHRS and CDR2 is YFSETQ in the germline V gene. V shed 0 bases and J shed 2 bases, with 10 bases lying between them. The CDR3 is made up of 15 amino acids. The CDR3 here is CASSLAGAATDTQYF. CDR3 bases: TGCGCCAGCAGCTTGGCCGGAGCGGCCACAGATACGCAGTATTTT.

The chain couples TRBV2 to TRBJ2-2, with TRBD2 identical over 12 bases. The CDR3 totals 16 residues. Germline lookup yields CDR1 SNHLY and CDR2 FYNNEI. V lost 6 bases to trimming and J lost 4 bases; unmatched junction nucleotides: 6. For the CDR3, the DNA is TGTGCCAGCAGCCTAGCGGGGGGGCAAAGCACCGGGGAGCTGTTTTTT. It translates to CASSLAGGQSTGELFF.

The chain is built from TRBV9 and TRBJ2-3, with TRBD2 matching over 11 bases. Per germline, CDR1 SGDLS and CDR2 YYNGEE. J lost 10 bases, V lost 1 base, and 8 bases had no gene match. The length of the CDR3 is 15 residues. The CDR3 loop is CASSVYGLAGGAQYF. In DNA form, the CDR3 reads TGTGCCAGCAGCGTATATGGGCTAGCGGGGGGTGCGCAGTATTTT. Together with reference TRBV9 and TRBJ2-3, the CDR3 gives the full variable domain: DSGVTQTPKHLITATGQRVTLRCSPRSGDLSVYWYQQSLDQGLQFLIQYYNGEERAKGNILERFSAQQFPDLHSELNLSSLELGDSALYFCASSVYGLAGGAQYFGPGTRLTVL.

A remark on this clone: One junction end does not reproduce the germline sequence, and a read error may be involved. The chain combines TRBV9 with TRBJ2-5; TRBD2 is a possible D gene (5 bases). CDR3 length equals 12 residues. The germline gives CDR1 SGDLS, CDR2 YYNGEE. The CDR3 loop reads CASGVVEGTQYF. CDR3 coding DNA: TGTGCCAGCGGCGTAGTAGAGGGGACCCAGTACTTC.

This clone was found a few times. The J gene is TRBJ1-1, the V gene TRBV30; 7 nucleotides match TRBD1. This CDR3 region has 18 residues. Trimming cost V 3 bases and J 3 bases; bases outside gene matches: 19. Germline assignment: CDR1 GTSNPN and CDR2 SVGIG (reference sequence). DNA for the CDR3: TGTGCCTGGAGAGTCGGGTACAGGGGAGCCAGCATCGACACTGAAGCTTTCTTT. Its protein product is CAWRVGYRGASIDTEAFF. Full variable domain (remainder filled in from reference TRBV30 and TRBJ1-1): SQTIHQWPATLVQPVGSPLSLECTVEGTSNPNLYWYRQAAGRGLQLLFYSVGIGQISSEVPQNLSASRPQDRQFILSSKKLLLSDSGFYLCAWRVGYRGASIDTEAFFGQGTRLTVV.

This clone occurred a few times. The V call is TRBV10-3, the J call TRBJ2-1; 12 positions agree with TRBD2. V was pared by 5 bases and J by 13 bases, with 12 bases of the junction left unmatched. CDR1 and CDR2 from the germline V gene are ENHRY and SYGVKD. The CDR3 is 15 residues long. Here the CDR3 reads CAISTEPGLAGPQFF. For the CDR3, the DNA is TGTGCCATCAGTACAGAGCCAGGACTAGCGGGACCCCAGTTCTTC.

V is TRBV27 and J is TRBJ1-1, with D unclear. The germline V and J ends were trimmed by 2 bases and 0 bases, with 13 bases remaining between them. The CDR3 contains 16 residues. Germline V gene lookup returns CDR1 MNHEY and CDR2 SMNVEV (reference sequence). The CDR3 reads CASSLVGSGLNTEAFF. The CDR3 DNA is TGTGCCAGCAGTTTAGTCGGGAGCGGCTTGAACACTGAAGCTTTCTTT.

The chain carries TRBV9 and TRBJ2-1; D gene uncertain. Germline V gene sequence: CDR1 SGDLS, CDR2 YYNGEE. This CDR3 contains 16 residues. Trimming removed 3 bases from V and 0 bases from J, with 13 bases in between. In DNA, the CDR3 is TGTGCCAGCAGCGGGAGAGTTCAGAGCTCCTACAATGAGCAGTTCTTC. It specifies CASSGRVQSSYNEQFF.

This clone showed up just once. This chain joins TRBV6-6 and TRBJ1-2, with a tentative D call TRBD1 (6 bases). With 6 bases removed from V and 2 bases from J, the gap between germline ends came to 10 bases. This CDR3 is 13 amino acids long. Per the germline V gene, CDR1 is MNHNY and CDR2 is SVGAGI (reference sequence). Here the CDR3 reads CASRPTGNYGYTF. CDR3 coding DNA: TGTGCCAGCAGACCCACAGGGAACTATGGCTACACCTTC.

V is TRBV11-2 and J is TRBJ1-1; D unclear. Trimming stripped 1 base from V and 7 bases from J, with 7 bases between. Germline V gene sequence: CDR1 SGHAT, CDR2 FQNNGV. The CDR3 has 12 amino acids. CDR3 DNA sequence: TGTGCCAGCAGCTTAGCTCGGGGTGAAGCTTTCTTT. It translates to CASSLARGEAFF.

The rearrangement uses TRBV5-4 and TRBJ1-3; weak D call: TRBD1 (5 bases). The V and J ends lost 0 bases and 4 bases respectively, with 8 bases between them. The CDR3 has 14 residues. From germline, CDR1 is SGHNT and CDR2 YYREEE (reference sequence). CDR3 loop: CASSLGSGGNTIYF. The CDR3 region has the DNA TGTGCCAGCAGCTTGGGTTCAGGGGGAAACACCATATATTTT.

The V gene is TRBV11-1, the J gene TRBJ2-3; D unresolved. V gave up 7 bases and J gave up 5 bases, with 7 bases separating them. The CDR3 spans 11 residues. Germline V gene lookup returns CDR1 SGHAT and CDR2 FQDESV (reference sequence). The CDR3 sequence is CASKAIDTQYF. The CDR3 DNA follows: TGTGCCAGCAAAGCGATAGATACGCAGTATTTT.

V is TRBV6-1 and J is TRBJ1-2; D ambiguous. The V end lost 4 bases, the J end lost 8 bases, and 8 bases lay between the germline ends. The CDR3 length is 11 residues. Germline V gene lookup returns CDR1 MNHNS and CDR2 SASEGT. This CDR3 is CASSAGRGYTF. The CDR3 bases are TGTGCCAGCAGTGCGGGAAGGGGCTACACCTTC.

The J gene is TRBJ2-5, the V gene TRBV30, with TRBD2 identical over 10 bases. The CDR3 is made up of 15 amino acids. The trim removed 2 bases at V and 1 base at J, leaving 4 bases unmatched. In germline, CDR1 is GTSNPN, CDR2 SVGIG (reference sequence). CDR3 sequence (DNA): TGTGCCTGGAGTCCGACTAGCGGGCGCCAAGAGACCCAGTACTTC. The encoded protein is CAWSPTSGRQETQYF.

The rearrangement joins TRBV30 to TRBJ1-1, with D unresolved. The V end lost 3 bases, the J end lost 4 bases, and 6 bases lay between the germline ends. The CDR3 spans 11 residues. The V gene's germline CDR1 is GTSNPN and CDR2 SVGIG (reference sequence). Here the CDR3 DNA reads TGTGCCTGGAGCAGATCCACTGAAGCTTTCTTT. Translated, it gives CAWSRSTEAFF.

This clone was picked up a small number of times. The chain links TRBV5-6 to TRBJ2-7; 7 nucleotides match TRBD1. The V gene end was trimmed by 6 bases and the J gene end by 6 bases; junction bases not matched to a gene: 18. The CDR3 runs to 16 residues. Per the germline V gene, CDR1 is SGHDT and CDR2 is YYEEEE. The CDR3 region is CASILSTGISRGEQYF. For the CDR3, the DNA is TGTGCCAGCATCCTATCGACAGGGATTTCCAGGGGCGAGCAGTACTTC.

This chain joins TRBV7-9 and TRBJ2-2; 9 bases match TRBD2. Germline CDR1 reads SEHNR; CDR2 reads FQNEAQ (reference sequence). The V segment lost 4 bases and the J segment 5 bases; nucleotides outside the gene matches: 8. CDR3 size: 16 residues. For the CDR3, the DNA is TGTGCCAGCAGCTCACCGGGACTAGCTTTGACCGGGGAGCTGTTTTTT. Protein sequence: CASSSPGLALTGELFF.

The V and J genes are TRBV2 and TRBJ1-1, with 7 positions matching TRBD1. Germline loops: CDR1 SNHLY, CDR2 FYNNEI. This CDR3 contains 15 residues. V lost 2 bases, J lost 1 base, and 4 bases stayed unmatched. In DNA form, the CDR3 reads TGTGCCAGCAGTGAAAGGGGGCGAGAGAACACTGAAGCTTTCTTT. It encodes CASSERGRENTEAFF.

The rearrangement links TRBV10-3 to TRBJ2-2, with TRBD1 identical over 10 bases. Per the germline V gene, CDR1 is ENHRY and CDR2 is SYGVKD. V was pared by 7 bases and J by 0 bases, with 5 bases of the junction left unmatched. This CDR3 spans 16 amino acids. CDR3 sequence (DNA): TGTGCCATCACGCCGGGACAGGGGACGAACACCGGGGAGCTGTTTTTT. This translates into CAITPGQGTNTGELFF.

The rearrangement links TRBV11-1 to TRBJ1-1; D gene uncertain. V lost 4 bases and J 3 bases, leaving 15 bases between the germline ends. CDR3 length equals 15 residues. The germline gives CDR1 SGHAT, CDR2 FQDESV (reference sequence). CDR3 DNA: TGTGCCAGCAGCTCCCCCCAACTCGGGGACACTGAAGCTTTCTTT. This codes for CASSSPQLGDTEAFF.